The T cell receptor beta chain under discussion was sequenced for a study of control samples from healthy donors and cancer patients. V was clipped by 4 bases and J by 11 bases, with 11 bases between them. The CDR3 contains 11 residues. Per the germline V gene, CDR1 is MDHEN and CDR2 is SYDVKM. The method was immunoSEQ multiplex PCR; TCRdb's version includes in-frame clones alone and lacks a portion of them. The table includes about 53,000 clones, approximately 90% detected once. This TCR came from a man between 60 and 75 years old with head and neck cancer. J is TRBJ1-1 and V is TRBV28; no clear D. Sequencing was performed on PBMCs. CDR3 in DNA: TGTGCCAGCAGTTCCCTATCGCAGGCTTTCTTT. Translating gives CASSSLSQAFF.